Shown below are 10 T cell receptor beta chains from a single sample sequenced in a study of OX40 agonist ivuxolimab in advanced cancers. The table came from immunoSEQ multiplex PCR; TCRdb's copy has only in-frame clones and leaves some out. Of more than 40,000 clones in the sample, roughly 90% were seen once. The sequences come from CD4+ or CD8+ T cells sorted from blood, collected in a trial of the OX40 agonist ivuxolimab. Receptors were obtained from an adult with an advanced solid tumor such as melanoma, head and neck, liver or kidney cancer.

The chain uses TRBV7-9 and TRBJ2-3, with D maybe TRBD1 (6 bases). The ends were cut back, 5 bases at V and 6 bases at J, with 18 bases in the middle. Germline V CDR1 and CDR2: SEHNR, FQNEAQ (reference sequence). This CDR3 has 15 amino acids. DNA of the CDR3: TGTGCCAGCAGCCCCCCGGGACACCAACACGATACGCAGTATTTT. Translating it yields CASSPPGHQHDTQYF. The variable domain in full, completed from reference TRBV7-9 and TRBJ2-3, reads DTGVSQNPRHKITKRGQNVTFRCDPISEHNRLYWYRQTLGQGPEFLTYFQNEAQLEKSRLLSDRFSAERPKGSFSTLEIQRTEQGDSAMYLCASSPPGHQHDTQYFGPGTRLTVL.

CDR3 bases: TGTGCCAGCAGCCAAGGACTGAATTCACCCCTCCACTTT. Its protein is CASSQGLNSPLHF. The chain joins TRBV4-2 to TRBJ1-6; D unresolved. Germline lookup yields CDR1 LGHNA and CDR2 YNFKEQ. The CDR3 is 13 residues long. Trimming shortened V by 1 base and J by 7 bases, and 5 bases separated the two germline ends.

This sequence joins TRBV7-9 and TRBJ1-1; a weak D match, TRBD1 (6 bases). Germline CDR1 is SEHNR and CDR2 is FQNEAQ (reference sequence). Trimming stripped 6 bases from V and 6 bases from J, with 20 bases between. The CDR3 contains 15 residues. CDR3: CASSSDFLYRAEAFF. For the CDR3, the DNA is TGTGCCAGCAGTTCAGATTTCCTCTACAGGGCTGAAGCTTTCTTT.

The CDR3 region is CASSPDSYNEQFF. Written as DNA, the CDR3 is TGTGCCAGCAGCCCCGACAGTTACAATGAGCAGTTCTTC. The chain combines TRBV5-4 with TRBJ2-1; TRBD1 might be the D (5 bases). In germline, CDR1 is SGHNT, CDR2 YYREEE (reference sequence). V was cut by 4 bases and J by 4 bases, with 9 bases left in between. CDR3 size: 13 residues.

V usage is TRBV6-4 and J usage is TRBJ2-3, with 10 bases aligning to TRBD2. This CDR3 comprises 15 residues. The germline V gene encodes CDR1 MRHNA and CDR2 SNTAGT. Losses at the gene ends were 3 bases for V and 3 bases for J; bases not matched to a gene: 3. CDR3 in amino acids: CASSESSGGTDTQYF. CDR3 nucleotides: TGTGCCAGCAGTGAATCTAGCGGGGGTACAGATACGCAGTATTTT.

The V call is TRBV9, the J call TRBJ2-3; TRBD2 matches 7 bases. Unmatched junction bases numbered 11, after V lost 4 bases and J lost 0 bases. The CDR3 is 17 residues long. Germline V gene lookup returns CDR1 SGDLS and CDR2 YYNGEE. CDR3 DNA: TGTGCCAGCAGCCCCAGAGCTAGCGGACCTAGCACAGATACGCAGTATTTT. Translated, it gives CASSPRASGPSTDTQYF.

This sequence joins TRBV4-1 and TRBJ1-5; perhaps TRBD1 as D (5 bases). Trimming removed 0 bases from V and 2 bases from J, with 14 bases in between. This CDR3 spans 17 amino acids. Germline values: CDR1 MGHRA, CDR2 YSYEKL. CDR3 nucleotides: TGCGCCAGCAGCCAAGAACCCCCAGGGAACGGCAATCAGCCCCAGCATTTT. Its protein product is CASSQEPPGNGNQPQHF.

This chain uses TRBV29-1 with TRBJ1-2, with a tentative D call TRBD1 (5 bases). V lost 0 bases to trimming and J lost 0 bases, with 11 bases between them. The germline V gene encodes CDR1 SQVTM and CDR2 ANQGSEA. This CDR3 is built from 15 residues. The CDR3 bases are TGCAGCGTTGAAGACTGGGACGGAACTAACTATGGCTACACCTTC. This sequence encodes CSVEDWDGTNYGYTF.

This clone was detected only once. The same CDR3 can be traced to other DNA sequences in this sample. This chain links TRBV27 with TRBJ2-7; 11 bases match TRBD1. Germline lookup yields CDR1 MNHEY and CDR2 SMNVEV (reference sequence). The length of the CDR3 is 13 residues. The V and J ends lost 6 bases and 7 bases, in that order; junction bases with no gene match: 5. The CDR3: CASRGQGAREQYF. As DNA, the CDR3 is TGTGCCAGCAGAGGACAGGGGGCTCGGGAGCAGTACTTC.

The gene calls are TRBV7-8 and TRBJ2-7; D is unclear. The CDR3 totals 13 residues. Deletions cut 6 bases from V and 7 bases from J, with 16 bases between. The germline gives CDR1 SGHVS, CDR2 FQNEAQ. In DNA, the CDR3 is TGTGCCAGCAGAACCGCAGGTTTGGGGGAGCAGTACTTC. Protein sequence: CASRTAGLGEQYF.